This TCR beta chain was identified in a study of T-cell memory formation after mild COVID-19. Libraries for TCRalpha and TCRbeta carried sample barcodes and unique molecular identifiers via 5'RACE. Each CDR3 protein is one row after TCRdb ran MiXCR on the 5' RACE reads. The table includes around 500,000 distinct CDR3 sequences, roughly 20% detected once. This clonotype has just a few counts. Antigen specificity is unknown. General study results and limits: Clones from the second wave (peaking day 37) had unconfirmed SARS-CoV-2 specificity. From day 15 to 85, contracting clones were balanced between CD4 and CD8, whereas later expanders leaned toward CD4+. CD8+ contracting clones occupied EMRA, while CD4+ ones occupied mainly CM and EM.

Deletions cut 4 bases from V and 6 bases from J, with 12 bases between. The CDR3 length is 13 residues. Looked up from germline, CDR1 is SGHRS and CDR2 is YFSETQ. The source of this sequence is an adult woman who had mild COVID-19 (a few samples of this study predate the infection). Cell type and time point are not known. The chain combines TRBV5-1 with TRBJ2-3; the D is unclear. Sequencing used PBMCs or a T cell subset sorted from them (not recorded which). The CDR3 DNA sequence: TGCGCCAGCAGCGTGCTGGTCGGGGATACGCAGTATTTT. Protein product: CASSVLVGDTQYF.